A single TCR beta chain is shown here with its context. The source of the sample is a study of blood T cell repertoires in COVID-19. Overall study: PBMCs, B-cell-depleted T cells, or T cells provided the cDNA or gDNA that made up the material.

Clones were read by immunoSEQ multiplex PCR, and TCRdb kept only the in-frame ones, dropping some. The profile covers 120,000 to 150,000 clones, with roughly 80% appearing a single time and approximately 8% taken by the ten largest. V was trimmed by 6 bases and J by 7 bases, leaving 12 bases between them. The CDR3 has 13 amino acids. The material sequenced was peripheral blood. The sequence was obtained from a human donor in a cohort sampled during active COVID-19. This sequence joins TRBV12-3 or TRBV12-4 and TRBJ2-2; D is perhaps TRBD2 (6 bases). The CDR3 DNA sequence: TGTGCCAGCAGCCCCGGGGGTGTCGGGGAGCTGTTTTTT. Protein product: CASSPGGVGELFF.